The 8 T cell receptor beta chains below come from one sample, sequenced in a study of cytomegalovirus exposure and HLA in healthy donors. It was with 60 Vbeta and 13 Jbeta primers that the PCR ran. Data came from immunoSEQ multiplex PCR; TCRdb stores just in-frame clones and leaves some out. The sample lists tens of thousands of clones; roughly four fifths were seen once. Sequenced material: PBMCs. These receptors all come from a woman in her 30s in good health and CMV-seronegative.

The chain is built from TRBV27 and TRBJ2-3, with TRBD2 identical over 9 bases. The CDR3 has 16 amino acids. The J segment lost 4 bases and the V segment lost 7 bases, leaving 12 bases of the junction unmatched. Germline CDR1 is MNHEY and CDR2 is SMNVEV (reference sequence). This CDR3 is CASNQAGGNFPDTQYF. The CDR3 nucleotides are TGTGCCAGCAATCAGGCGGGAGGGAATTTCCCAGATACGCAGTATTTT.

The CDR3 reads CASRGGGKGNQPQHF. The CDR3 DNA sequence: TGTGCCAGCAGGGGAGGAGGGAAAGGCAATCAGCCCCAGCATTTT. The rearrangement joins TRBV7-2 to TRBJ1-5, with D unclear. V was clipped by 6 bases and J by 2 bases, with 14 bases between them. From germline, CDR1 is SGHTA and CDR2 FQGNSA. CDR3 length: 15 residues.

The chain uses TRBV19 and TRBJ2-5, with a tentative D call TRBD2 (5 bases). This CDR3 region has 13 residues. Germline V gene data show CDR1 as LNHDA and CDR2 as SQIVND (reference sequence). V lost 6 bases and J lost 2, with 10 bases in between. In nucleotides, the CDR3 is TGTGCCAGTAGACTGCGCGGGCAAGAGACCCAGTACTTC. It is translated as CASRLRGQETQYF.

This clone came up once. CDR3 DNA sequence: TGTGCCAGCAGTGAACCGAATGAGCAGTTCTTC. This sequence encodes CASSEPNEQFF. The chain employs TRBV6-1 and TRBJ2-1, with D uncertain. CDR1 MNHNS and CDR2 SASEGT come from the germline V gene. Trimming took off 2 bases at V and 7 bases at J, with 3 bases between the two ends. The CDR3 spans 11 residues.

The chain recombines TRBV5-1 with TRBJ2-5; 9 positions match TRBD2. CDR1 and CDR2 from the germline V gene are SGHRS and YFSETQ. This CDR3 spans 14 amino acids. Unmatched junction bases numbered 6, after V lost 4 bases and J lost 5 bases. CDR3 protein: CASSIVAGDETQYF. The CDR3 DNA reads as TGCGCCAGCAGCATAGTAGCGGGAGATGAGACCCAGTACTTC.

J is TRBJ2-3 and V is TRBV4-1, with a tentative D call TRBD2 (6 bases). CDR1 and CDR2 (germline): MGHRA, YSYEKL. The CDR3 has 18 residues. Trimming removed 4 bases at V and 2 bases at J, with 22 bases between. The DNA for the CDR3 is TGCGCCAGCAGCCTTCTCAAGGGTCTAGCGCCTAACACAGATACGCAGTATTTT. Amino acids: CASSLLKGLAPNTDTQYF.

The gene calls are TRBV11-1 and TRBJ2-2; TRBD2 matches 11 bases. Unmatched junction bases numbered 11, after V lost 5 bases and J lost 6 bases. Germline lookup yields CDR1 SGHAT and CDR2 FQDESV (reference sequence). The CDR3 has 17 residues. CDR3 sequence reads: CASSRFTSGSYSGELFF. The CDR3 DNA sequence: TGTGCCAGCAGCCGGTTCACTAGCGGGAGTTACTCCGGGGAGCTGTTTTTT.

This clone appeared a few times. The CDR3 sequence is CASSEAGQGDPSSYGYTF. CDR3 DNA: TGTGCCAGCAGTGAAGCTGGACAGGGGGATCCCTCCAGCTATGGCTACACCTTC. The genes are TRBV6-1 and TRBJ1-2; TRBD1 matches 10 bases. V was clipped by 0 bases and J by 4 bases; unmatched bases: 11. Germline V gene sequence: CDR1 MNHNS, CDR2 SASEGT. This CDR3 comprises 18 residues.